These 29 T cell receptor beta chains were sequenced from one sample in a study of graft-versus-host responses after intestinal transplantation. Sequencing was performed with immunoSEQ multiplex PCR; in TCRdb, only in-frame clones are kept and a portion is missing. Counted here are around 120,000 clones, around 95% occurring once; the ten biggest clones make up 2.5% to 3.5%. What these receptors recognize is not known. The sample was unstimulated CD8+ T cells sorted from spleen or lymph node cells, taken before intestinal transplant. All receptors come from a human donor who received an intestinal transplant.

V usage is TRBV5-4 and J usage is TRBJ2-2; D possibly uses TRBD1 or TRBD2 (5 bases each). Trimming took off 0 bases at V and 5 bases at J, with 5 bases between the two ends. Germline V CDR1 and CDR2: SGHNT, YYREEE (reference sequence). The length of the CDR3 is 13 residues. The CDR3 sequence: CASSLGGTGELFF. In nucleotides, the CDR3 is TGTGCCAGCAGCTTGGGGGGGACCGGGGAGCTGTTTTTT. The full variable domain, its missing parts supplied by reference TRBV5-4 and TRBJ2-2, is ETGVTQSPTHLIKTRGQQVTLRCSSQSGHNTVSWYQQALGQGPQFIFQYYREEENGRGNFPPRFSGLQFPNYSSELNVNALELDDSALYLCASSLGGTGELFFGEGSRLTVL.

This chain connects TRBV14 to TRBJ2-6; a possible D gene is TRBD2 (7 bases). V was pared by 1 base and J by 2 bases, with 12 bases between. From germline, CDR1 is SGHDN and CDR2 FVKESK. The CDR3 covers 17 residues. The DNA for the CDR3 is TGTGCCAGCAGCCAAGGGCCCGGGGGGCCTGGGGCCAACGTCCTGACTTTC. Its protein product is CASSQGPGGPGANVLTF.

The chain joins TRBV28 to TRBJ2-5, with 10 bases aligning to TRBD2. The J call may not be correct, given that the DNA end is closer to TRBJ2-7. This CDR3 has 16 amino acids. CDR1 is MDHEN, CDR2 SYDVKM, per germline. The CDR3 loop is CASSLSPSGSANEQYF. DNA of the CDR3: TGTGCCAGCAGTTTATCCCCTAGCGGGAGTGCTAACGAGCAGTACTTC.

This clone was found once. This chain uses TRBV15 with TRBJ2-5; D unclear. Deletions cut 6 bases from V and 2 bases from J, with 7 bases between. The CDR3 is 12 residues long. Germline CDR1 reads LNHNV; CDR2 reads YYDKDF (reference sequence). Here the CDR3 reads CATRSVQETQYF. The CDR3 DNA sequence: TGTGCCACCAGGTCGGTGCAAGAGACCCAGTACTTC.

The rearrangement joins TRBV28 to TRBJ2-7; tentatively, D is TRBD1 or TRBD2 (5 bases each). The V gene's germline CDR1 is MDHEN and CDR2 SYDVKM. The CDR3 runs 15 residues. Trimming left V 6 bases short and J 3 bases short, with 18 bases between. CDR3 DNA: TGTGCCAGCAGCCGCCCGGGACCTGGAATCTACGAGCAGTACTTC. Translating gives CASSRPGPGIYEQYF.

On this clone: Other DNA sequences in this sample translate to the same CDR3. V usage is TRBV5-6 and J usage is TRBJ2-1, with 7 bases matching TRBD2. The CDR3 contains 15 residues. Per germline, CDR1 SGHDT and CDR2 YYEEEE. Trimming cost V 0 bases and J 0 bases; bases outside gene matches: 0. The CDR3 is CASSLGGSSYNEQFF. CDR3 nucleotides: TGTGCCAGCAGCTTGGGCGGGAGCTCCTACAATGAGCAGTTCTTC. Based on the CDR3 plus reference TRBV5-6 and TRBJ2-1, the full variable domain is DAGVTQSPTHLIKTRGQQVTLRCSPKSGHDTVSWYQQALGQGPQFIFQYYEEEERQRGNFPDRFSGHQFPNYSSELNVNALLLGDSALYLCASSLGGSSYNEQFFGPGTRLTVL.

The CDR3 DNA sequence: TGTGCCAGTAGTATGGGAGGGTCTACCTACAATGAGCAGTTCTTC. Protein: CASSMGGSTYNEQFF. The genes are TRBV19 and TRBJ2-1, with 7 bases lining up with TRBD2. CDR3 length: 15 amino acids. CDR1 is LNHDA, CDR2 SQIVND, per germline (reference sequence). The V gene end was trimmed by 3 bases and the J gene end by 2 bases; junction bases not matched to a gene: 4.

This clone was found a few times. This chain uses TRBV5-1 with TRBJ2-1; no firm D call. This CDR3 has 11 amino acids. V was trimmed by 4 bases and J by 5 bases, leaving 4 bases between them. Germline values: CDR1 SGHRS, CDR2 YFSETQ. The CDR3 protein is CASSPNNEQFF. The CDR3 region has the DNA TGCGCCAGCAGCCCGAACAATGAGCAGTTCTTC. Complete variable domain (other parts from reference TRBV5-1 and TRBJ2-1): KAGVTQTPRYLIKTRGQQVTLSCSPISGHRSVSWYQQTPGQGLQFLFEYFSETQRNKGNFPGRFSGRQFSNSRSEMNVSTLELGDSALYLCASSPNNEQFFGPGTRLTVL.

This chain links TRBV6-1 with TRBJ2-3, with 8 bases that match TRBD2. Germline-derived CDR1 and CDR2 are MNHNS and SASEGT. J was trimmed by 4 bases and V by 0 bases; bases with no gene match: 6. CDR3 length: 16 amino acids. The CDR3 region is CASSEAAAGVSDTQYF. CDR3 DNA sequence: TGTGCCAGCAGTGAAGCGGCAGCGGGAGTATCAGATACGCAGTATTTT.

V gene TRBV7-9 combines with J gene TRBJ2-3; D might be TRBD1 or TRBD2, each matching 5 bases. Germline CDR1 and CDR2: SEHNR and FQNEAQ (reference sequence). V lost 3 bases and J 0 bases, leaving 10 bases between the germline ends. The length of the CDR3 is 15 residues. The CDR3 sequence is CASSFTGASTDTQYF. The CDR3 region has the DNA TGTGCCAGCAGCTTCACCGGGGCTAGCACAGATACGCAGTATTTT.

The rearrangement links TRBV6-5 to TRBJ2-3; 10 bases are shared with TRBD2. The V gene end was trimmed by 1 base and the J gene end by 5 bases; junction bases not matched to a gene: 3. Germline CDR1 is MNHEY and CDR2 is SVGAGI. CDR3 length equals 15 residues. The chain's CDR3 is CASSYLAGGGDTQYF. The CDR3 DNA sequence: TGTGCCAGCAGTTACTTAGCGGGAGGAGGAGATACGCAGTATTTT.

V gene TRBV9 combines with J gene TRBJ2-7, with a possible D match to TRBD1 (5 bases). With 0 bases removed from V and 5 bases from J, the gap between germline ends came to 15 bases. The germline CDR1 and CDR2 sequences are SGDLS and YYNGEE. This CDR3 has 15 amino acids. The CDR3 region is CASSVGSRVDNEQYF. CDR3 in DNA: TGTGCCAGCAGCGTAGGTTCCAGGGTCGATAACGAGCAGTACTTC.

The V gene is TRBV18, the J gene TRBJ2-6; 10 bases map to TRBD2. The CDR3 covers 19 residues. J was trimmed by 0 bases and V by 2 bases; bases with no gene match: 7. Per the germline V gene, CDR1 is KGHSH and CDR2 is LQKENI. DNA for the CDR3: TGTGCCAGCTCACCAATATCTAGCGGGAGTCACTCTGGGGCCAACGTCCTGACTTTC. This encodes CASSPISSGSHSGANVLTF.

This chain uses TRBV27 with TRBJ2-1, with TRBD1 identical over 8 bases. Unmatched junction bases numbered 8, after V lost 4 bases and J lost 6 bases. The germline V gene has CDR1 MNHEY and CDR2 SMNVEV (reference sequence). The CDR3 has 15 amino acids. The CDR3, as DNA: TGTGCCAGCAGTTCCTACGGACAGGGAGGCAATGAGCAGTTCTTC. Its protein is CASSSYGQGGNEQFF.

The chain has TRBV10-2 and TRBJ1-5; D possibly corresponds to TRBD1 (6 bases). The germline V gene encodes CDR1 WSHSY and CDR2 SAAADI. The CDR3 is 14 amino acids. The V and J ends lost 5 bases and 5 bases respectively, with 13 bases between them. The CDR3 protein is CASSFGQRDQPQHF. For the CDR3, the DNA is TGCGCCAGCAGTTTTGGACAGAGGGATCAGCCCCAGCATTTT.

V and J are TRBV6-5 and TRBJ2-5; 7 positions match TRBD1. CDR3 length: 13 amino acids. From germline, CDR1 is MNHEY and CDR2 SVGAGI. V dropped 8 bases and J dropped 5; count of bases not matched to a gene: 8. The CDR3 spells CASGQEQGETQYF. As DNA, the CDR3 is TGTGCCAGCGGACAGGAACAGGGGGAGACCCAGTACTTC.

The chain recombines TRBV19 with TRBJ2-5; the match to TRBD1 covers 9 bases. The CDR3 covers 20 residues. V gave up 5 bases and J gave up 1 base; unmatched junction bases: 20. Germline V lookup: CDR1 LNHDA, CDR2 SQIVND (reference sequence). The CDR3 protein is CASSPPPGTGTLFSQETQYF. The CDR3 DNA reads TGTGCCAGTAGTCCGCCTCCCGGGACAGGGACTCTGTTCTCCCAAGAGACCCAGTACTTC. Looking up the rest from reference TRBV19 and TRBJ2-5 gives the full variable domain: DGGITQSPKYLFRKEGQNVTLSCEQNLNHDAMYWYRQDPGQGLRLIYYSQIVNDFQKGDIAEGYSVSREKKESFPLTVTSAQKNPTAFYLCASSPPPGTGTLFSQETQYFGPGTRLLVL.

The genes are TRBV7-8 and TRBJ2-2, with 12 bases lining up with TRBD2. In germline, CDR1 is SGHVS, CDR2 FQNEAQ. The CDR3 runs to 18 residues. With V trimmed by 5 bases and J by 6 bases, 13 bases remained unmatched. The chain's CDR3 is CASSLFGGLAGGPGELFF. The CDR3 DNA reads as TGTGCCAGCAGCCTCTTTGGCGGGCTAGCGGGAGGGCCCGGGGAGCTGTTTTTT.

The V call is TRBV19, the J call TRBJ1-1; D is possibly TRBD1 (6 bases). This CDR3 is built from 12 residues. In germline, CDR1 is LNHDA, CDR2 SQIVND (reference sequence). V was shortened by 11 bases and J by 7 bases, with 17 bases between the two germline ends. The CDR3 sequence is CALGGGFGEAFF. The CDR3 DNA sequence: TGTGCCCTGGGCGGGGGCTTTGGTGAAGCTTTCTTT.

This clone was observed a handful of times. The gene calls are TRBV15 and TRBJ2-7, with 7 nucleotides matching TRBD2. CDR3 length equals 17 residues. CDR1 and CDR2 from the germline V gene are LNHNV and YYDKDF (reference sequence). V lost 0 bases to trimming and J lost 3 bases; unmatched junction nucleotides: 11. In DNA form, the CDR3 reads TGTGCCACCAGCAGAGATCTAGCGATTAGCGGGTTCTACGAGCAGTACTTC. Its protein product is CATSRDLAISGFYEQYF.

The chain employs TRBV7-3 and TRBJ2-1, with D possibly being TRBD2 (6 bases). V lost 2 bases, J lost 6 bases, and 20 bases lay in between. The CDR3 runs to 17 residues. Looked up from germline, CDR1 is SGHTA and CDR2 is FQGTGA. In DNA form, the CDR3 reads TGTGCCAGCAGCTTAGCGAGGAGGAGGGAATTCTTCAATGAGCAGTTCTTC. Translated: CASSLARRREFFNEQFF.

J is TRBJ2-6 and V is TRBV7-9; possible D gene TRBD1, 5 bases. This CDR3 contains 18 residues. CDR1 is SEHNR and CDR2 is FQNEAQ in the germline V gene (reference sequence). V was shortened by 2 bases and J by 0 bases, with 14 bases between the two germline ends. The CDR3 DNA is TGTGCCAGCAGCTTATCGCAGGGCCGATACTCTGGGGCCAACGTCCTGACTTTC. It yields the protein CASSLSQGRYSGANVLTF.

The CDR3, as DNA: TGTGCCAGCAGTTACGCACTTGAGTACCAGCCCCAGCATTTT. It yields the protein CASSYALEYQPQHF. V is TRBV6-5 and J is TRBJ1-5; no reliable D call. The germline V gene encodes CDR1 MNHEY and CDR2 SVGAGI. The length of the CDR3 is 14 residues. V lost 2 bases and J 7 bases, leaving 12 bases between the germline ends.

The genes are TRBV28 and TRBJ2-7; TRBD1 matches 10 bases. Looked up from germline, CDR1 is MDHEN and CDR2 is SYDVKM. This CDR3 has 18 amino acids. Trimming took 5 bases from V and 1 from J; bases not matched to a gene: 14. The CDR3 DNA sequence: TGTGCCAGCAGTGACAGGGGGCGCTGGGCGGTCTTATCCTACGAGCAGTACTTC. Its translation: CASSDRGRWAVLSYEQYF.

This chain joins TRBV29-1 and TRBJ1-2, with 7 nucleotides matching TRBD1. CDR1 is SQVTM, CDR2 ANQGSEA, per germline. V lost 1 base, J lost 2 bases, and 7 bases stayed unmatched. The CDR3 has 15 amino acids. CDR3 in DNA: TGCAGCGTTGAAGGAGAAGGGGGCGGGAACTATGGCTACACCTTC. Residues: CSVEGEGGGNYGYTF.

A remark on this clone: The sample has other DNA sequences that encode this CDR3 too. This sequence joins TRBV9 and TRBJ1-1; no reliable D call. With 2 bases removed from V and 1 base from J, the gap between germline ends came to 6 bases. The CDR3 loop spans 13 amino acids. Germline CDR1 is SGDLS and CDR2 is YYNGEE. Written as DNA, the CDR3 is TGTGCCAGCAGCGTGGAGGGGAACACTGAAGCTTTCTTT. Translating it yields CASSVEGNTEAFF.

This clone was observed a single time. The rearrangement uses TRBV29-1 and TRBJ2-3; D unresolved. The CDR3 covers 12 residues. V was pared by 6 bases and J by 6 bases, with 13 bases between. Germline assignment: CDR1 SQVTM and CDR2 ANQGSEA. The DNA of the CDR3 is TGCAGCGTCCCCACACCGCGGGATACGCAGTATTTT. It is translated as CSVPTPRDTQYF.

The CDR3 here is CASSLRGNTIYF. The CDR3 DNA follows: TGTGCCAGCAGTCTGAGGGGGAACACCATATATTTT. J is TRBJ1-3 and V is TRBV28, with a possible D match to TRBD1 (6 bases). The CDR3 sequence is 12 residues long. The V end was cut by 5 bases, the J end by 7 bases, with 9 bases between. Germline CDR1 and CDR2: MDHEN and SYDVKM.

The CDR3 DNA reads TGTGCCAGCAGCTTACCGGGATCAGGGGGAAGGTCTAATGAAAAACTGTTTTTT. It translates to CASSLPGSGGRSNEKLFF. The chain links TRBV7-6 to TRBJ1-4; 7 bases are shared with TRBD1. J was trimmed by 3 bases and V by 2 bases; bases with no gene match: 12. This CDR3 region has 18 residues. Germline V gene sequence: CDR1 SGHVS, CDR2 FNYEAQ. Together with reference TRBV7-6 and TRBJ1-4, the CDR3 gives the full variable domain: GAGVSQSPRYKVTKRGQDVALRCDPISGHVSLYWYRQALGQGPEFLTYFNYEAQQDKSGLPNDRFSAERPEGSISTLTIQRTEQRDSAMYRCASSLPGSGGRSNEKLFFGSGTQLSVL.